This section outlines one T cell receptor beta chain sequence together with its context. Antigen: not known. This entry belongs to a study of Ad26.COV2.S vaccination and SARS-CoV-2 variants. Findings and limits, study-wide: There was a possibility that the TCR breadth and depth analyses underestimated total T cell responses.

The CDR3 runs to 13 residues. Trimming pared 3 bases from V and 2 bases from J, leaving 6 bases between. Profiled with immunoSEQ multiplex PCR; TCRdb holds only in-frame clones, not every one. The table lists over 250,000 clones, roughly 86% of them singletons, with about 3.5% in the top ten. Specified treatment: about 20 received Ad26.COV2.S at low or high dose, single or two shots; several received placebo; per-sample allocation not given. Day 63 after the first injection of vaccine or placebo was the sampling time. An Ad26 vector expressing Wuhan-strain SARS-CoV-2 spike constituted the vaccine. This sequence originates from a person aged 18 to 65 who received the Ad26.COV2.S COVID-19 vaccine or a placebo. The material sequenced was peripheral blood, taken in a trial of Ad26.COV2.S vaccine versus placebo. V usage is TRBV12-3 or TRBV12-4 and J usage is TRBJ2-3; D gene unclear. The CDR3 region has the DNA TGTGCCAGCAGTTTCCGATACACAGATACGCAGTATTTT. This encodes CASSFRYTDTQYF.